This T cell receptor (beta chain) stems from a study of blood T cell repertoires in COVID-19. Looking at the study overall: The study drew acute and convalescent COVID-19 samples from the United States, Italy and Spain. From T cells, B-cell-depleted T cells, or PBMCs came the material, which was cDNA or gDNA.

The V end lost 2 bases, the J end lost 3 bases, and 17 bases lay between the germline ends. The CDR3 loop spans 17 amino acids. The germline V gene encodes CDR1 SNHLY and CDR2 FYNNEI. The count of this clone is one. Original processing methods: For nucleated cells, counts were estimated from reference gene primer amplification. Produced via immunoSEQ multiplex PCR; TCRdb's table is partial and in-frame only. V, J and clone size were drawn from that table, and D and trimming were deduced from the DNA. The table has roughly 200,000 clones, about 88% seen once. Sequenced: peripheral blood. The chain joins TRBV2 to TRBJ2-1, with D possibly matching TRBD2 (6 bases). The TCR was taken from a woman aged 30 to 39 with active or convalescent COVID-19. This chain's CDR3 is CASSESGDYSGYNEQFF. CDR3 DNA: TGTGCCAGCAGTGAAAGCGGAGACTATAGCGGCTACAATGAGCAGTTCTTC.